One T cell receptor beta chain is described in this entry. Its antigen is not known. The entry originates in a study of shared clonotypes between healthy human individuals. Study-level findings and limits: Shared clonotypes across all four donors exceeded non-shared ones in generation probability. An effect of sequencing depth on clonotype sharing among donors was expected.

Germline assignment: CDR1 MNHNY and CDR2 SVGAGI (reference sequence). The V end was cut by 4 bases, the J end by 2 bases, with 16 bases between. This CDR3 has 16 residues. Assay used: immunoSEQ multiplex PCR; TCRdb lists only in-frame clones, some missing. The sample consists of over a million clones, roughly 95% of them appearing once. The receptor's source is a man younger than 40 in good health. Source material: naive CD4+ T cells sorted from blood. As to subset: CD45RA+ positively selected. The chain recombines TRBV6-6 with TRBJ2-3; D may be TRBD1 or TRBD2 (5 bases each). The CDR3 DNA follows: TGTGCCAGCAGTTCCCCAACGGGACCCTACACAGATACGCAGTATTTT. Translation: CASSSPTGPYTDTQYF.